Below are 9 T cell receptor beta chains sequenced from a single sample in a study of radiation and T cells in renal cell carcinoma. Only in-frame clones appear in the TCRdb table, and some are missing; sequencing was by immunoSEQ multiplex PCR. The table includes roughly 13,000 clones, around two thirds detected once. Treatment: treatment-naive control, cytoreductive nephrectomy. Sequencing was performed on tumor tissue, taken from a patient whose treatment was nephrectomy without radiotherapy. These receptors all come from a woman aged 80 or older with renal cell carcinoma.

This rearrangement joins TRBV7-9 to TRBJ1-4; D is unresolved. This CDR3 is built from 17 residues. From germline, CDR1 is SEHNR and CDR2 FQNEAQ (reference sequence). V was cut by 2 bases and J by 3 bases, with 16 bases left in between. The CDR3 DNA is TGTGCCAGCAGCTTAAAGGGTTTTAAAGACCCTAATGAAAAACTGTTTTTT. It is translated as CASSLKGFKDPNEKLFF. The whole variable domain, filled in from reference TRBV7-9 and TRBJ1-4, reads DTGVSQNPRHKITKRGQNVTFRCDPISEHNRLYWYRQTLGQGPEFLTYFQNEAQLEKSRLLSDRFSAERPKGSFSTLEIQRTEQGDSAMYLCASSLKGFKDPNEKLFFGSGTQLSVL.

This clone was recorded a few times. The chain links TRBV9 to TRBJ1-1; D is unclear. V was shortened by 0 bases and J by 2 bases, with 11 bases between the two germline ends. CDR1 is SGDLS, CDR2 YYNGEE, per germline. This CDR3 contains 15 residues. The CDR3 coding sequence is TGTGCCAGCAGCGTAGAGTCAGCGTTCAACACTGAAGCTTTCTTT. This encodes CASSVESAFNTEAFF.

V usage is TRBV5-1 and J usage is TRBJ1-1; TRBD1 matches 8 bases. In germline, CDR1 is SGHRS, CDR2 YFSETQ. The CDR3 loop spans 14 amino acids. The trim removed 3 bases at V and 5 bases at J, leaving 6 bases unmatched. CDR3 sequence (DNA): TGCGCCAGCAGCTGGGCAGGGGGCGGAACTGAAGCTTTCTTT. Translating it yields CASSWAGGGTEAFF.

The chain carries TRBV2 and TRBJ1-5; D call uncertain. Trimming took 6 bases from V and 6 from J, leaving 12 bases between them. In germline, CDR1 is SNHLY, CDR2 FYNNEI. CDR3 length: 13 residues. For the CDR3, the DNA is TGTGCCAGCAGGAATGGCGTCGGTCAGCCCCAGCATTTT. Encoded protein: CASRNGVGQPQHF.

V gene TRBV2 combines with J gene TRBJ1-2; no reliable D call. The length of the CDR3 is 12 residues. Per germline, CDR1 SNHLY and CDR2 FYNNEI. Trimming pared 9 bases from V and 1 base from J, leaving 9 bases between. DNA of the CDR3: TGTGCCAGTCTGGAATTTAACTATGGCTACACCTTC. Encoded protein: CASLEFNYGYTF. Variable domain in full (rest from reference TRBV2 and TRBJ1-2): EPEVTQTPSHQVTQMGQEVILRCVPISNHLYFYWYRQILGQKVEFLVSFYNNEISEKSEIFDDQFSVERPDGSNFTLKIRSTKLEDSAMYFCASLEFNYGYTFGSGTRLTVV.

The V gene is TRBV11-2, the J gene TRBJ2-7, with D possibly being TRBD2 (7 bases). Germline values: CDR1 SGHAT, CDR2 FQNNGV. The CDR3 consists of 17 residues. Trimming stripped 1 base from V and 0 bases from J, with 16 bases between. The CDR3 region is CASSLVGGRGASYEQYF. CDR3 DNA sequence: TGTGCCAGCAGCTTAGTTGGCGGACGGGGGGCCTCCTACGAGCAGTACTTC.

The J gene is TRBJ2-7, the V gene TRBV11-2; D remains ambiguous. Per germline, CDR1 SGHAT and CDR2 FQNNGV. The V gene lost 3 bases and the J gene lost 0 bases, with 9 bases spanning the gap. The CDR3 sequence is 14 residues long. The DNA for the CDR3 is TGTGCCAGCAGCTTGGAAACTAACTCCTACGAGCAGTACTTC. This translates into CASSLETNSYEQYF.

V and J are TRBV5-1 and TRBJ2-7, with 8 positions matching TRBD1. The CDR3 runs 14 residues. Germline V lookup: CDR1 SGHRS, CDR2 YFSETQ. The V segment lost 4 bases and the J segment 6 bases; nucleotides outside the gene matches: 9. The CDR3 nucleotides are TGCGCCAGCAGCACTGGACAGGGAACCACCGAGCAGTACTTC. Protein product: CASSTGQGTTEQYF.

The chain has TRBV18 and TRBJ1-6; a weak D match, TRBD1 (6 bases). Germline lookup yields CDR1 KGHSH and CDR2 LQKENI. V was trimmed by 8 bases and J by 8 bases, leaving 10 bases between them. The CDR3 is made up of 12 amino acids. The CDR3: CASMRTDSPLHF. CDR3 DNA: TGTGCCAGCATGCGGACAGATTCACCCCTCCACTTT.